The entry below gives a single T cell receptor (beta chain) sequence along with its context. This sample was taken from a study of cytomegalovirus exposure and HLA in healthy donors. The PCR was carried out with 60 Vbeta primers and 13 Jbeta primers. Produced via immunoSEQ multiplex PCR; TCRdb's table is partial and in-frame only. The table lists over 200,000 clones. The V segment lost 6 bases and the J segment 0 bases; nucleotides outside the gene matches: 6. Germline lookup yields CDR1 SQVTM and CDR2 ANQGSEA. This CDR3 contains 15 residues. Specimen: PBMCs. The V and J genes are TRBV29-1 and TRBJ2-3, with TRBD2 identical over 10 bases. The sequence was collected from a woman between 25 and 40 years old in good health and CMV-seropositive. CDR3 bases: TGCAGCGTGACACTAGCGGGACGAAGCACAGATACGCAGTATTTT. This translates into CSVTLAGRSTDTQYF.